This T cell receptor (beta chain) was sequenced during a study of human T cells and chemical hapten exposure. On the study more broadly: Patches that contained 0.01% DPC were applied to the upper back and read at 6 days.

Points from the study as a whole: Patch test score tracked positively with PT1 expanded TCR counts.

About this clonotype itself: Its antigen remains unknown.

Time point in this sample: pre-sensitization, week 0. Specified treatment: therapeutic diphenylcyclopropenone sensitization with weekly scalp DPC. Donation of samples came from alopecia patients who were 18 to 70 years old and suitable for DPC. Individual cDNA molecules each carried unique molecular identifiers attached by the library. TCRdb ran MiXCR on the RACE reads and lists one entry per CDR3 protein. The sample records 95,000 to 150,000 distinct CDR3 sequences, 13% being singletons. The sample consisted of whole blood, taken in connection with sensitization to the hapten diphenylcyclopropenone (DPC). The receptor was derived from a woman aged 18 to 35 with alopecia areata. Some clones in this sample may be carry-over from other donors' samples.

The CDR3 DNA reads as TGTGCCAGCAGCGTAGGGCCCTCCTACGAGCAGTACTTC. It codes for CASSVGPSYEQYF. The chain is built from TRBV9 and TRBJ2-7; D is unclear. The CDR3 has 13 residues. The V gene's germline CDR1 is SGDLS and CDR2 YYNGEE. V was clipped by 0 bases and J by 0 bases, with 4 bases between them.